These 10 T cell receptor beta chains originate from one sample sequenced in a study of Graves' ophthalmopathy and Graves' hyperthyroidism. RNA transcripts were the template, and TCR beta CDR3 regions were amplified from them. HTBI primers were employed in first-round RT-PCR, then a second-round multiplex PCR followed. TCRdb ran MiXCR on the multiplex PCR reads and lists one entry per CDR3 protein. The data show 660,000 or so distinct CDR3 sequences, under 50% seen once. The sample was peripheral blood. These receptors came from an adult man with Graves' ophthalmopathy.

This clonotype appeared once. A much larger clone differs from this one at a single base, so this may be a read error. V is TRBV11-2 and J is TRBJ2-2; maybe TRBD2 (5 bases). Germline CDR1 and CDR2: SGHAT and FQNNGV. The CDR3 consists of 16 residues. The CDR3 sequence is CASSLTGLPGTGEPFF. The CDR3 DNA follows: TGTGCCAGCAGCTTAACGGGCCTCCCGGGCACCGGGGAGCCGTTTTTT.

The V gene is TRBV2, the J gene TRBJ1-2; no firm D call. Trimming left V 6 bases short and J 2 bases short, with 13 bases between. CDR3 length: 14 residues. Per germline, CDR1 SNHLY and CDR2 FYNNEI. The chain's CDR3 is CASRLGSSNYGYTF. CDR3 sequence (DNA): TGTGCCAGCAGATTGGGCAGTTCGAACTATGGCTACACCTTC.

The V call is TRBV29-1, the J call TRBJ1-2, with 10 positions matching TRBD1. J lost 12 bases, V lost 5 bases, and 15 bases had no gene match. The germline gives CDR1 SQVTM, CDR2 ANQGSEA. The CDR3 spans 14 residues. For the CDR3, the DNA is TGCAGCGTTCCTAGCGGAACCGAGACAGGGGGCGACACCTTC. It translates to CSVPSGTETGGDTF.

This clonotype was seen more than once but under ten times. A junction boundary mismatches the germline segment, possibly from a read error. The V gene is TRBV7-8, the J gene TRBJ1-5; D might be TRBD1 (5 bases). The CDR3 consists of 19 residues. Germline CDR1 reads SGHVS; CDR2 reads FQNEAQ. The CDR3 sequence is CANSLEIREGYGGNQPQHF. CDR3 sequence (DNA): TGTGCCAACAGCTTAGAAATCCGGGAGGGGTATGGTGGCAATCAGCCCCAGCATTTT. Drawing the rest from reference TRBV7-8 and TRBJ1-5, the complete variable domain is GAGVSQSPRYKVAKRGQDVALRCDPISGHVSLFWYQQALGQGPEFLTYFQNEAQLDKSGLPSDRFFAERPEGSVSTLKIQRTQQEDSAVYLCANSLEIREGYGGNQPQHFGDGTRLSIL.

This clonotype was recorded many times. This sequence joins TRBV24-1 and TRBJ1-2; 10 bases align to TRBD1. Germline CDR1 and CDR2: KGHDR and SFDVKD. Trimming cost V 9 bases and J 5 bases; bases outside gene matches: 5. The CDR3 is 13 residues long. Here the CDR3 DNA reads TGTGCCACCCACGGGACAGGGGAATATGGCTACACCTTC. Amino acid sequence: CATHGTGEYGYTF.

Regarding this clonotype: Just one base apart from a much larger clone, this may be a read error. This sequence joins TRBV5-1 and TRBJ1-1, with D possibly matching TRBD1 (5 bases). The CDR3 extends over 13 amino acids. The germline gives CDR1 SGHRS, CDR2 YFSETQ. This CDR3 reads CAGSSTAGTEAFF. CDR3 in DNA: TGCGCCGGCAGCTCGACAGCGGGCACTGAAGCTTTCTTT.

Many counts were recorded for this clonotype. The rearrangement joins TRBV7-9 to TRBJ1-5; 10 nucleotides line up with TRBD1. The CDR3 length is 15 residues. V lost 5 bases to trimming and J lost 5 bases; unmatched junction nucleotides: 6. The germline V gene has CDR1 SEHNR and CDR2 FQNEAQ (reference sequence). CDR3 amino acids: CASSGGTGVDQPQHF. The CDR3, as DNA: TGTGCCAGCAGCGGGGGGACAGGGGTGGATCAGCCCCAGCATTTT.

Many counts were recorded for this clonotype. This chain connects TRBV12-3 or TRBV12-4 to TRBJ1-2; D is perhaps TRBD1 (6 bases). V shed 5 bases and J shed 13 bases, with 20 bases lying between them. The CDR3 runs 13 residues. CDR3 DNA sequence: TGTGCCAGCAGTCTAACCCTCGGACAGCTTTTCACCTTC. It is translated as CASSLTLGQLFTF.

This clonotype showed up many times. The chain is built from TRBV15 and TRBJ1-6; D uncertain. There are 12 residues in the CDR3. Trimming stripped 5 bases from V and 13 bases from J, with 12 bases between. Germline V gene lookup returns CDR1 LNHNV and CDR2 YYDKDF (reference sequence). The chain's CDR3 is CATSPGGKPLHF. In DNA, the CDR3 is TGTGCCACCAGCCCAGGAGGAAAGCCCCTCCACTTT.

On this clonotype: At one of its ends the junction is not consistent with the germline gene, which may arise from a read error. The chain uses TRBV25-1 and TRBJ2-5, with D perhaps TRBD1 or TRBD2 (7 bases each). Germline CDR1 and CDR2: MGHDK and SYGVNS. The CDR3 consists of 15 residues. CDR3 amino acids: CASNLQGTTQGTQYF. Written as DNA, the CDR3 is TGTGCCAGCAATCTACAGGGGACTACTCAAGGGACCCAGTACTTC.